This T cell receptor beta chain was documented in a study of low-dose radiotherapy and immunotherapy resistance in tumors. In this sample, this clonotype turned up many times. TRAV- and TRBV-specific primers primed first-strand cDNA, covering alpha and beta chains. For amplifying TCRs, the PCR ran for around 20 cycles with Phusion, which was used together with a constant-region primer and the adapter on the V primers. A single record per CDR3 protein comes from TCRdb applying MiXCR to the reads. In the table there are tens of thousands of distinct CDR3 sequences, over 15% of which are singletons. Time point defined: after trial treatment. Treatment denoted: LDRT plus nivolumab, ipilimumab, low-dose cyclophosphamide and aspirin (RACIN trial). This CDR3 has 16 amino acids. CDR1 is MGHRA, CDR2 YSYEKL, per germline. Trimming cost V 4 bases and J 0 bases; bases outside gene matches: 2.

Sequencing was performed on PBMCs, taken after low-dose radiotherapy plus immunotherapy. J is TRBJ2-3 and V is TRBV4-1, with 12 nucleotides matching TRBD2. The sequence was collected from a male donor with prostate cancer. The CDR3 bases are TGCGCCAGCAGCCGCGGACTAGCGGGAAGCACAGATACGCAGTATTTT. This gives the protein CASSRGLAGSTDTQYF.